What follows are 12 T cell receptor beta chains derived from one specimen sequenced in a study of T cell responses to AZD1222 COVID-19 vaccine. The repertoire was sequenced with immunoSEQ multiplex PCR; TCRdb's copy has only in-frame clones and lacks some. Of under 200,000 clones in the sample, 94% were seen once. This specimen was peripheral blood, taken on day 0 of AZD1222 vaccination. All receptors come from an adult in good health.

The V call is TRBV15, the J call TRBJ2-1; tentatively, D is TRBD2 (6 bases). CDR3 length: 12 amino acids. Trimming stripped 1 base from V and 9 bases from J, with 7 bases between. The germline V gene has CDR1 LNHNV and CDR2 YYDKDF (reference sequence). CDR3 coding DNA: TGTGCCACCAGCAGAGTCGGGAGTGAGCAGTTCTTC. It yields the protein CATSRVGSEQFF.

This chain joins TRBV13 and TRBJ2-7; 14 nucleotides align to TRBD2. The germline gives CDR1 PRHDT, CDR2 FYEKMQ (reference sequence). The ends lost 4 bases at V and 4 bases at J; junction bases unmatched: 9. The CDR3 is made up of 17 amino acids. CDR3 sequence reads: CASSSRTSGRIFYEQYF. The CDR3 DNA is TGTGCCAGCAGCTCACGGACTAGCGGGAGGATCTTTTACGAGCAGTACTTC.

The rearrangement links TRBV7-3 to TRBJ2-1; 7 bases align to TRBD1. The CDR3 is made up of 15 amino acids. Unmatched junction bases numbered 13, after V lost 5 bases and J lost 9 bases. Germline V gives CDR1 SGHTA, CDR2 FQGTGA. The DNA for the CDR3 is TGTGCCAGCAGCATAAAGGGGGCCTCACGGGGTGAGCAGTTCTTC. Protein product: CASSIKGASRGEQFF.

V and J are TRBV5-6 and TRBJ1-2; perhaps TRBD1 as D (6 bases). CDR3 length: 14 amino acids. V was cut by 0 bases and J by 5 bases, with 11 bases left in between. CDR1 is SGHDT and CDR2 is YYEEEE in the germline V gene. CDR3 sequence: CASSLGQATYGYTF. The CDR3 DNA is TGTGCCAGCAGCTTGGGACAGGCTACATATGGCTACACCTTC.

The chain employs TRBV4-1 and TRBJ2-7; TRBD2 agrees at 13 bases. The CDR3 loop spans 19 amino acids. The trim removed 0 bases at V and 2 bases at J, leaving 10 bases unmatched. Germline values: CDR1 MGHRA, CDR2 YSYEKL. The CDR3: CASSQERLTSGRPTYEQYF. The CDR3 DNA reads TGCGCCAGCAGCCAAGAGCGCCTGACTAGCGGGAGGCCTACCTACGAGCAGTACTTC.

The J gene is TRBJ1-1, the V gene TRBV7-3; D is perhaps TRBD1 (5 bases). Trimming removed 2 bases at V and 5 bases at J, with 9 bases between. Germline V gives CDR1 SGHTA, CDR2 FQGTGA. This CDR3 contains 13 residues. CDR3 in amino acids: CASSLEGRTEAFF. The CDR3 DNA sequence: TGTGCCAGCAGCTTAGAGGGGCGGACTGAAGCTTTCTTT.

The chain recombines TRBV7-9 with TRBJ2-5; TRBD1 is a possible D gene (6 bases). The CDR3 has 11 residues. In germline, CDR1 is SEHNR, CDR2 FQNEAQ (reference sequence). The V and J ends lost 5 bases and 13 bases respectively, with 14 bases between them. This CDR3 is CASSNSGVGYF. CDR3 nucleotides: TGTGCCAGCAGCAATTCAGGGGTCGGGTACTTC.

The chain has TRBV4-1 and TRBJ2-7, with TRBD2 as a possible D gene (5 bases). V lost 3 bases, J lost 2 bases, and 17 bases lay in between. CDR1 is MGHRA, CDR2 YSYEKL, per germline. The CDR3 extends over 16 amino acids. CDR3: CASSHSPAEDTYEQYF. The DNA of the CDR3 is TGCGCCAGCAGCCACTCGCCGGCGGAGGATACCTACGAGCAGTACTTC.

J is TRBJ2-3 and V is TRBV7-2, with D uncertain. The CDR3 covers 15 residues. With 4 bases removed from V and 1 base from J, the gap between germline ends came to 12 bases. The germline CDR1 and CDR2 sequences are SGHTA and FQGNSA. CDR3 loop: CASSSESRGTDTQYF. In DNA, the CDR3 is TGTGCCAGCAGCTCCGAGAGTCGGGGCACAGATACGCAGTATTTT. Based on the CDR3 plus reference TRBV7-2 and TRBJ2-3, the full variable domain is GAGVSQSPSNKVTEKGKDVELRCDPISGHTALYWYRQSLGQGLEFLIYFQGNSAPDKSGLPSDRFSAERTGGSVSTLTIQRTQQEDSAVYLCASSSESRGTDTQYFGPGTRLTVL.

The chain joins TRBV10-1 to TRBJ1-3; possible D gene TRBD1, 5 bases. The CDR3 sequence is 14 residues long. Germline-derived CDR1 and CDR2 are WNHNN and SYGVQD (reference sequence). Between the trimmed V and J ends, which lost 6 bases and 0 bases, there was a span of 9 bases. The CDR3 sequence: CASSATVSGNTIYF. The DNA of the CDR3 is TGCGCCAGCAGCGCGACAGTCTCTGGAAACACCATATATTTT.

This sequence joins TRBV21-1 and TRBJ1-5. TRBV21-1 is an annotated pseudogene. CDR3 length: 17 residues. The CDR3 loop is CASSKLGCVDSNQPQHF. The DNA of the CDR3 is TGTGCCAGCAGCAAATTGGGGTGCGTCGATAGCAATCAGCCCCAGCATTTT.

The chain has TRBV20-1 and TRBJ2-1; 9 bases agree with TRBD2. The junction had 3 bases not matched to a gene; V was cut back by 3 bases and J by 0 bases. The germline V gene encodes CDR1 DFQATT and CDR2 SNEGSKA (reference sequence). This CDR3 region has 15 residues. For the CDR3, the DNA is TGCAGTGCTAGTGGCGGGAGGGCCTCCTACAATGAGCAGTTCTTC. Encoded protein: CSASGGRASYNEQFF.